This section outlines one T cell receptor (beta chain) sequence together with its context. Its specificity is unknown. Only CD45RO-negative cells positively selected for CCR7 counted as naive CD8 cells, so terminally differentiated effector memory CD45RA+ cells were excluded. This record belongs to a study of shared clonotypes between healthy human individuals. Study context: The composition of the donors was a couple of women and a few men aged 18 to 49.

Study-level results: Shared across a few donors were roughly 4.8% of the naive CD4 clonotypes.

In replicate PCRs of sorted subsets, around 200 ng DNA, about 29,000 T cell genomes, was used. Libraries were prepared by immunoSEQ multiplex PCR; TCRdb keeps only in-frame clonotypes and omits some of them. This sample has millions of clones, with just over 90% found just once. This CDR3 comprises 15 residues. The V end lost 4 bases, the J end lost 4 bases, and 18 bases lay between the germline ends. Germline CDR1 SGDLS, CDR2 YYNGEE. Sample: naive CD8+ T cells from PBMCs. The sequence was collected from a man aged 18 to 29 in good health. Some clones in this sample may be carry-over from other donors' samples. The chain combines TRBV9 with TRBJ2-7, with TRBD2 as a possible D gene (6 bases). The DNA of the CDR3 is TGTGCCAGCAGCCCTTCGGGGAGGCCTCCGTACGAGCAGTACTTC. Amino acids: CASSPSGRPPYEQYF.